This T cell receptor (beta chain) was obtained from a study of T cells in Graves' hyperthyroidism and ophthalmopathy. Trimming took 6 bases from V and 0 from J; bases not matched to a gene: 7. The CDR3 runs 15 residues. The germline gives CDR1 MNHNS, CDR2 SASEGT. The study enrolled patients aged 18 to 65 with newly diagnosed hyperthyroidism of under 2 months' duration. Clinical symptoms, serum thyroxine, TRAb, thyroid ultrasound and orbital computed tomography informed diagnoses. This clonotype was recorded a few times. The antigen is not known. TCR beta CDR3 regions were amplified from RNA. Carried out on the TCR CDR3, a first-round RT-PCR used the HTBI primer set. TCRdb independently ran MiXCR on the multiplex PCR reads; one entry per CDR3 protein. The data contain about 280,000 distinct CDR3 sequences, 25% to 30% of them singletons. Study results and limitations: It was a median 6.5 months before onset that the model predicted ophthalmopathy.

The sample comprised blood. This receptor was taken from a middle-aged man with Graves' hyperthyroidism that later progressed to Graves' ophthalmopathy. The rearrangement links TRBV6-1 to TRBJ2-7, with 8 bases identical to TRBD2. The CDR3 DNA follows: TGTGCCAGCAGGGTCGACAGCGGGAGCTCCTACGAGCAGTACTTC. The encoded protein is CASRVDSGSSYEQYF.